This T cell receptor beta chain was sequenced in a study of regulatory T cells in long-lasting Graves disease. Whole-study findings and limits: Small sample size may have lowered accuracy.

With iRepertoire HTBI primers and Arm-PCR of CDR3 regions, TCR beta libraries were built. MiXCR, run by TCRdb on the multiplex PCR reads, gives a single entry per CDR3 protein. The table records roughly 420,000 distinct CDR3 sequences, about a sixth of them present only once. Comments on this clonotype: Its matching antigen is unknown.

The trim removed 0 bases at V and 4 bases at J, leaving 3 bases unmatched. Germline-derived CDR1 and CDR2 are SGHTA and FQGTGA. CDR3 length equals 16 residues. Time point of the sample: newly diagnosed GD, antithyroid drugs for less than 3 months. Making the TCR library involved RNA that had been extracted from PBMCs. The data also belong to a second study, concerning T cells in Graves' hyperthyroidism and ophthalmopathy. As reported in that work: HTBI primers were the set used in a first-round RT-PCR of the TCR CDR3. Peripheral blood also featured most of the thyroid clonotypes expanded above 0.001. In validation, the model predicted ophthalmopathy. These predictions came a median approximately six months before onset.

V gene TRBV7-3 combines with J gene TRBJ2-2; 9 bases match TRBD1. The receptor's source is a woman in her 30s with Graves disease. Sequenced material: peripheral blood mononuclear cells (PBMCs), taken at new diagnosis, from a patient treated with antithyroid drugs. The CDR3 is CASSLTGTGLTGELFF. In DNA form, the CDR3 reads TGTGCCAGCAGCTTAACGGGGACAGGGCTCACCGGGGAGCTGTTTTTT.